The rows below give T cell receptor beta chains drawn from one sample of a study of blood T cell repertoires in COVID-19. Repertoires were generated with immunoSEQ multiplex PCR, while TCRdb's copy carries only in-frame clones and drops some. The repertoire has 120,000 to 150,000 clones, 70% to 90% of them found once; the top ten carry approximately 10%. The sequenced sample was peripheral blood. The receptor source for this set is an elderly woman with acute or convalescent COVID-19. The CDR3 runs from the conserved cysteine through the conserved F or W. D genes are given only for firm matches. Size tells how often a clone was seen (once, few, many) or the class of an expanded clone, and some rows leave it out.

>TRBV6-1|TRBJ1-5|.|few
CASSDGENSNQPQHF
TGTGCCAGCAGTGACGGGGAAAATAGCAATCAGCCCCAGCATTTT
>TRBV29-1|TRBJ2-5|.|.
CSVTLGVEETQYF
TGCAGCGTTACACTCGGAGTGGAAGAGACCCAGTACTTC
>TRBV2|TRBJ2-2|.|.
CASSVARITGELFF
TGTGCCAGCAGTGTGGCACGTATCACCGGGGAGCTGTTTTTT
>TRBV2|TRBJ1-6|.|.
CASYSYNSPLHF
TGTGCCAGCTACTCCTATAATTCACCCCTCCACTTT
>TRBV9|TRBJ2-3|TRBD2|.
CASSVGGSGVGDTQYF
TGTGCCAGCAGCGTAGGAGGTAGCGGGGTCGGGGATACGCAGTATTTT
>TRBV30|TRBJ2-1|TRBD1|.
CAWNRGQEGEQFF
TGTGCCTGGAACAGGGGGCAGGAGGGTGAGCAGTTCTTC
>TRBV30|TRBJ1-6|TRBD1|.
CAWSLRTGRVNNSPLHF
TGTGCCTGGAGTTTAAGGACAGGGCGAGTGAATAATTCACCCCTCCACTTT
>TRBV2|TRBJ1-5|.|.
CASRGAVGQPQHF
TGTGCCAGCAGGGGAGCGGTTGGCCAGCCCCAGCATTTT
>TRBV6-5|TRBJ2-2|TRBD2|.
CASIPTSGVGELFF
TGTGCCAGCATACCGACTAGCGGGGTCGGGGAGCTGTTTTTT
>TRBV6-4|TRBJ2-1|TRBD2|.
CASSDSGGIYNEQFF
TGTGCCAGCAGTGACTCGGGGGGGATCTACAATGAGCAGTTCTTC
>TRBV6-5|TRBJ1-2|.|.
CASRGGQYYGYTF
TGTGCCAGCAGAGGTGGACAGTACTATGGCTACACCTTC
>TRBV5-5|TRBJ2-1|.|.
CASRSGQNSYNEQFF
TGTGCCAGCCGCTCGGGACAAAACTCCTACAATGAGCAGTTCTTC
>TRBV5-1|TRBJ2-5|TRBD1|.
CASSRGRDRALETQYF
TGCGCCAGCAGCAGGGGCCGGGACAGGGCCCTAGAGACCCAGTACTTC
>TRBV19|TRBJ1-1|.|.
CASSITAAERTFF
TGTGCCAGTAGTATAACGGCGGCCGAAAGAACTTTCTTT
>TRBV27|TRBJ2-7|.|.
CASSFQGLSSYEQYF
TGTGCCAGCAGTTTTCAGGGCCTGAGCTCCTACGAGCAGTACTTC
>TRBV5-1|TRBJ2-2|TRBD1|.
CASRPTGDGGELFF
TGCGCCAGCAGGCCGACAGGGGACGGCGGGGAGCTGTTTTTT
>TRBV5-8|TRBJ1-2|TRBD1|.
CASSLASGGSYGYTF
TGTGCCAGCAGCTTGGCTTCAGGGGGCAGCTATGGCTACACCTTC
>TRBV5-1|TRBJ1-2|.|.
CASSLTGPYGYTF
TGCGCCAGCAGCTTGACAGGCCCCTATGGCTACACCTTC
>TRBV28|TRBJ1-5|TRBD1|.
CASSPLTGLQPQHF
TGTGCCAGCAGTCCTCTGACAGGGCTGCAGCCCCAGCATTTT
>TRBV30|TRBJ1-2|.|.
CAWSVLGERGRGYGYTF
TGTGCCTGGAGTGTACTCGGTGAAAGGGGGAGAGGTTATGGCTACACCTTC
>TRBV6-5|TRBJ1-6|.|.
CASGQNNSPLHF
TGTGCCAGCGGACAAAACAATTCACCCCTCCACTTT
>TRBV5-1|TRBJ1-1|.|.
CASSLAYNTEAFF
TGCGCCAGCAGCTTGGCCTATAACACTGAAGCTTTCTTT
>TRBV5-1|TRBJ1-1|.|.
CASSLSPENTEAFF
TGCGCCAGCAGCTTGAGTCCAGAAAACACTGAAGCTTTCTTT
>TRBV2|TRBJ1-2|.|few
CASSEGSNYGYTF
TGTGCCAGCAGTGAGGGCAGTAACTATGGCTACACCTTC
>TRBV15|TRBJ2-3|TRBD2|.
CATSPGTSVTDTQYF
TGTGCCACCAGTCCCGGGACTAGCGTTACAGATACGCAGTATTTT
>TRBV5-1|TRBJ1-2|TRBD1|.
CASSNGQVNYGYTF
TGCGCCAGCAGCAACGGACAGGTGAACTATGGCTACACCTTC
>TRBV18|TRBJ2-5|TRBD2|.
CASSPLGGGVTETQYF
TGTGCCAGCTCACCACTTGGGGGGGGAGTAACGGAGACCCAGTACTTC
>TRBV11-2|TRBJ2-3|.|.
CASSLGFQGTDTQYF
TGTGCCAGCAGCTTAGGGTTCCAGGGCACAGATACGCAGTATTTT
>TRBV30|TRBJ2-3|TRBD2|.
CAWRRLAGPTDTQYF
TGTGCCTGGAGGAGACTAGCGGGGCCCACAGATACGCAGTATTTT
>TRBV5-1|TRBJ1-5|.|.
CASSETGFGNQPQHF
TGCGCCAGCAGCGAGACAGGTTTCGGCAATCAGCCCCAGCATTTT
>TRBV19|TRBJ2-1|TRBD2|.
CASRGSGGPPNEQFF
TGTGCCAGCCGAGGATCGGGGGGGCCCCCCAATGAGCAGTTCTTC
>TRBV7-2|TRBJ1-3|.|once
CASSLAGTYGNTIYF
TGTGCCAGCAGCTTGGCCGGGACATACGGAAACACCATATATTTT
>TRBV7-2|TRBJ1-4|.|.
CASRLGSNEKLFF
TGTGCCAGCAGGCTGGGGAGTAATGAAAAACTGTTTTTT
>TRBV7-9|TRBJ1-4|TRBD1|.
CASSYRGQPNEKLFF
TGTGCCAGCAGCTACAGGGGACAGCCTAATGAAAAACTGTTTTTT
>TRBV18|TRBJ2-1|TRBD2|.
CASSTTGTSGGRRNEQFF
TGTGCCAGCTCAACAACCGGGACTAGCGGGGGCCGGCGCAATGAGCAGTTCTTC
>TRBV5-5|TRBJ1-1|.|.
CASSHAFGPEAFF
TGTGCCAGCAGCCACGCCTTTGGCCCTGAAGCTTTCTTT
>TRBV18|TRBJ2-3|TRBD1|.
CASSGRDRGDTQYF
TGTGCCAGCTCAGGACGCGACAGGGGAGATACGCAGTATTTT
>TRBV20-1|TRBJ2-1|TRBD2|.
CSASTSANYNEQFF
TGCAGTGCTAGTACTAGCGCCAATTACAATGAGCAGTTCTTC
>TRBV9|TRBJ1-2|.|.
CASSTGGAGGYTF
TGTGCCAGCAGCACTGGGGGGGCTGGTGGCTACACCTTC
>TRBV3-1/TRBV3-2|TRBJ1-5|.|.
CASSQIHTNQPQHF
TGTGCCAGCAGCCAAATACACACCAATCAGCCCCAGCATTTT
>TRBV5-8|TRBJ1-5|TRBD1|few
CASSSGQGIGNQPQHF
TGTGCCAGCAGCTCGGGACAGGGGATAGGCAATCAGCCCCAGCATTTT
>TRBV11-2|TRBJ2-2|TRBD2|.
CASSLAAGGSTGELFF
TGTGCCAGCAGCTTAGCCGCGGGGGGTTCCACCGGGGAGCTGTTTTTT
>TRBV15|TRBJ1-5|TRBD1|.
CATSREEDRGYQPQHF
TGTGCCACCAGCAGAGAAGAAGACAGGGGTTATCAGCCCCAGCATTTT
>TRBV9|TRBJ1-5|.|once
CASSVGLAQPQHF
TGTGCCAGCAGCGTAGGCCTGGCTCAGCCCCAGCATTTT
>TRBV5-1|TRBJ1-2|.|.
CASSLGGQVYGYTF
TGCGCCAGCAGCTTGGGGGGACAAGTATATGGCTACACCTTC
>TRBV15|TRBJ2-7|TRBD2|.
CATSREAGGLSYEQYF
TGTGCCACCAGCAGAGAGGCGGGGGGCCTCTCCTACGAGCAGTACTTC
>TRBV7-3|TRBJ2-6|.|.
CASSFPQGSGANVLTF
TGTGCCAGCAGCTTTCCTCAGGGGTCCGGGGCCAACGTCCTGACTTTC
>TRBV2|TRBJ1-4|TRBD1|.
CASSERTGLNEKLFF
TGTGCCAGCAGCGAACGGACAGGGCTTAATGAAAAACTGTTTTTT